The 32 T cell receptor beta chains reported below all come from one sample, sequenced in a study of identical twins. TCRdb ran MiXCR on the 5' RACE reads and lists one entry per CDR3 protein. Here the sample spans nearly 650,000 distinct CDR3 sequences, about 7.1% being singletons. This same sample was also part of a study on yellow fever vaccine responses in identical twins.

The material sequenced was PBMCs. The source is a woman aged 18-29 years in good health.

The rearrangement joins TRBV6-1 to TRBJ2-2, with a tentative D call TRBD1 (5 bases). Germline V gene lookup returns CDR1 MNHNS and CDR2 SASEGT. V dropped 6 bases and J dropped 0 bases, with 11 bases sitting between them. The CDR3 runs 15 residues. The CDR3 sequence: CASRTTAANTGELFF. The DNA of the CDR3 is TGTGCCAGCAGGACGACAGCTGCGAACACCGGGGAGCTGTTTTTT.

The J gene is TRBJ1-3, the V gene TRBV6-1, with no clear D. CDR1 is MNHNS, CDR2 SASEGT, per germline. The CDR3 consists of 13 residues. V lost 6 bases, J lost 2 bases, and 8 bases lay in between. CDR3 loop: CASSRGPGNTIYF. The DNA for the CDR3 is TGTGCCAGCAGCCGAGGTCCTGGAAACACCATATATTTT.

Regarding this clonotype: Relative to the germline gene, one junction end is altered; a read error may explain this. This sequence joins TRBV3-1 and TRBJ2-1, with D tentatively TRBD2 (7 bases). The CDR3 runs 20 residues. Germline CDR1 is LGHDT and CDR2 is YNNKEL (reference sequence). CDR3 region: CATSQGRGGSTLSSYNEQFF. Written as DNA, the CDR3 is TGTGCCACCAGCCAAGGGAGGGGGGGGTCAACGCTTAGCTCCTACAATGAGCAGTTCTTC.

The chain carries TRBV15 and TRBJ2-3, with 9 bases lining up with TRBD2. CDR1 is LNHNV, CDR2 YYDKDF, per germline (reference sequence). The CDR3 is 15 amino acids. The V and J ends lost 4 bases and 3 bases, in that order; junction bases with no gene match: 5. The CDR3 DNA follows: TGTGCCACCAGCAATCGGCTAGCGGGAACAGATACGCAGTATTTT. Translation: CATSNRLAGTDTQYF.

This clonotype was picked up many times. CDR3 DNA: TGCGCCAGCAGCCAAGGAGTTTGGGGGTATAGCAATCAGCCCCAGCATTTT. This translates into CASSQGVWGYSNQPQHF. V is TRBV4-1 and J is TRBJ1-5, with D possibly matching TRBD1 (5 bases). CDR1 and CDR2 (germline): MGHRA, YSYEKL. The germline V and J ends were trimmed by 1 base and 0 bases, with 13 bases remaining between them. The CDR3 loop spans 17 amino acids.

This clonotype was recorded a few times. The V and J genes are TRBV7-9 and TRBJ1-1; possible D gene TRBD1, 6 bases. The CDR3 is 15 residues long. V lost 2 bases to trimming and J lost 2 bases, with 12 bases between them. Germline loops: CDR1 SEHNR, CDR2 FQNEAQ (reference sequence). CDR3 sequence reads: CASSLIGTPNTEAFF. DNA for the CDR3: TGTGCCAGCAGCTTAATAGGGACACCAAACACTGAAGCTTTCTTT.

The chain uses TRBV7-9 and TRBJ2-3; tentative D call: TRBD1 (5 bases). Germline V lookup: CDR1 SEHNR, CDR2 FQNEAQ (reference sequence). The CDR3 contains 13 residues. V gave up 9 bases and J gave up 0 bases, with 10 bases separating them. The CDR3 protein is CARGQLSTDTQYF. CDR3 nucleotide sequence: TGTGCCAGGGGGCAGCTGAGCACAGATACGCAGTATTTT.

This clonotype came up many times. The chain links TRBV12-3 or TRBV12-4 to TRBJ2-1, with D tentatively TRBD1 or TRBD2 (5 bases each). V dropped 7 bases and J dropped 6 bases, with 10 bases sitting between them. This CDR3 has 12 residues. The CDR3 coding sequence is TGTGCCAGCACTGGGACCAGCAATGAGCAGTTCTTC. This translates into CASTGTSNEQFF.

This clonotype was seen a handful of times. V is TRBV20-1 and J is TRBJ2-1; TRBD1 agrees at 7 bases. The CDR3 runs 15 residues. CDR1 and CDR2 (germline): DFQATT, SNEGSKA (reference sequence). Losses at the gene ends were 0 bases for V and 5 bases for J; bases not matched to a gene: 7. The CDR3 loop is CSARDLGGVHNEQFF. The CDR3 coding sequence is TGCAGTGCTAGAGATCTAGGGGGCGTCCACAATGAGCAGTTCTTC.

This clonotype was picked up many times. At one end the junction does not follow the germline gene, possibly because of a read error. The V call is TRBV11-2, the J call TRBJ2-1; D tentatively fits TRBD1 or TRBD2 (5 bases each). Germline CDR1 reads SGHAT; CDR2 reads FQNNGV. This CDR3 has 16 amino acids. The CDR3 loop reads CASSLGRGSSYNEQFF. The CDR3 coding sequence is TGCGCCAGCAGCTTGGGACGGGGAAGCTCCTACAATGAGCAGTTCTTC.

The chain employs TRBV11-2 and TRBJ2-1; 8 positions agree with TRBD2. Germline-derived CDR1 and CDR2 are SGHAT and FQNNGV. The CDR3 runs to 18 residues. The V gene end was trimmed by 6 bases and the J gene end by 0 bases; junction bases not matched to a gene: 13. The CDR3 here is CASRSRSGTSSSYNEQFF. The CDR3 DNA is TGTGCCAGCAGAAGCCGCTCCGGGACTAGTAGCTCCTACAATGAGCAGTTCTTC.

A word on this clonotype: At one end, the junction sequence differs from germline, possibly due to a read error. The V gene is TRBV5-6, the J gene TRBJ2-1; unclear D gene. This CDR3 region has 14 residues. Germline CDR1 SGHDT, CDR2 YYEEEE. The CDR3 reads CASSPQRSYNGQFF. CDR3 DNA: TGTGCCAGCAGCCCGCAGCGCTCCTACAATGGGCAGTTCTTC.

This clonotype occurred a few times. The chain links TRBV29-1 to TRBJ2-1; 10 bases line up with TRBD1. Trimming cost V 7 bases and J 0 bases; bases outside gene matches: 6. The CDR3 is 15 amino acids. CDR1 and CDR2 (germline): SQVTM, ANQGSEA. For the CDR3, the DNA is TGCAGCGCCAAAAGGGACAGGGGCTCCTACAATGAGCAGTTCTTC. This gives the protein CSAKRDRGSYNEQFF.

The chain recombines TRBV24-1 with TRBJ2-3; 8 bases are shared with TRBD2. Per germline, CDR1 KGHDR and CDR2 SFDVKD. This CDR3 has 13 amino acids. The V and J ends lost 11 bases and 3 bases, in that order; junction bases with no gene match: 6. Here the CDR3 reads CAITAGVTDTQYF. DNA of the CDR3: TGTGCCATCACAGCGGGAGTGACAGATACGCAGTATTTT.

This clonotype was recorded many times. The chain joins TRBV4-1 to TRBJ2-1, with 9 bases identical to TRBD2. Germline-derived CDR1 and CDR2 are MGHRA and YSYEKL. With 1 base clipped from V and 4 bases from J, the junction kept 14 bases outside the gene matches. There are 19 residues in the CDR3. The CDR3 DNA sequence: TGCGCCAGCAGCCAAGTTCAGGGTGCAGGACTAGCGAGGTACAATGAGCAGTTCTTC. Protein sequence: CASSQVQGAGLARYNEQFF.

The chain is built from TRBV29-1 and TRBJ1-1; D call uncertain. Germline lookup yields CDR1 SQVTM and CDR2 ANQGSEA. The length of the CDR3 is 15 residues. The V end was cut by 4 bases, the J end by 4 bases, with 19 bases between. The CDR3 is CSVGGQSSGSTEAFF. The CDR3 DNA sequence: TGCAGCGTTGGAGGGCAGAGCAGCGGGAGCACTGAAGCTTTCTTT.

The chain uses TRBV28 and TRBJ2-2, with 9 bases that match TRBD2. This CDR3 has 14 amino acids. Germline V lookup: CDR1 MDHEN, CDR2 SYDVKM. With V trimmed by 11 bases and J by 3 bases, 7 bases remained unmatched. CDR3 protein: CAGAAGGYTGELFF. CDR3 bases: TGTGCCGGTGCCGCGGGAGGGTACACCGGGGAGCTGTTTTTT. The complete variable domain, with remaining parts taken from reference TRBV28 and TRBJ2-2, reads DVKVTQSSRYLVKRTGEKVFLECVQDMDHENMFWYRQDPGLGLRLIYFSYDVKMKEKGDIPEGYSVSREKKERFSLILESASTNQTSMYLCAGAAGGYTGELFFGEGSRLTVL.

This clonotype showed up many times. This sequence joins TRBV12-3 or TRBV12-4 and TRBJ1-4; 7 bases align to TRBD1. The CDR3 contains 14 residues. V was clipped by 6 bases and J by 8 bases; unmatched bases: 9. The CDR3: CASSPGGTREKLFF. CDR3 nucleotides: TGTGCCAGCAGCCCAGGGGGTACAAGGGAAAAACTGTTTTTT.

The genes are TRBV5-6 and TRBJ2-7; TRBD2 matches at 8 bases. This CDR3 has 13 residues. The germline V gene encodes CDR1 SGHDT and CDR2 YYEEEE. After removal of 8 bases from V and 7 bases from J, the junction contained 11 bases not matched to a gene. This CDR3 is CARSPGSGSEQYF. The CDR3 nucleotides are TGTGCCAGGAGCCCCGGGAGCGGGAGTGAGCAGTACTTC.

This clonotype was counted at least ten times. The rearrangement links TRBV4-1 to TRBJ1-1; the D gene is possibly TRBD1 (5 bases). Germline CDR1 and CDR2: MGHRA and YSYEKL. V lost 5 bases and J lost 0, with 10 bases in between. The CDR3 covers 14 residues. The CDR3: CASSVGAMNTEAFF. The CDR3 coding sequence is TGCGCCAGCAGCGTCGGGGCAATGAACACTGAAGCTTTCTTT.

Ten or more counts support this clonotype. This chain connects TRBV29-1 to TRBJ2-3; 8 bases agree with TRBD2. The length of the CDR3 is 16 residues. The V gene end was trimmed by 5 bases and the J gene end by 0 bases; junction bases not matched to a gene: 10. Looked up from germline, CDR1 is SQVTM and CDR2 is ANQGSEA. The CDR3 sequence: CSVHKEASGSTDTQYF. The CDR3 region has the DNA TGCAGCGTTCATAAAGAGGCTAGCGGGAGCACAGATACGCAGTATTTT.

This clonotype has just a few counts. The V call is TRBV6-5, the J call TRBJ2-5; tentative D call: TRBD2 (6 bases). Germline V gene lookup returns CDR1 MNHEY and CDR2 SVGAGI. V lost 0 bases and J 5 bases, leaving 19 bases between the germline ends. The CDR3 totals 17 residues. The CDR3 spells CASSYSSGDSSYETQYF. The DNA of the CDR3 is TGTGCCAGCAGTTACTCGAGTGGGGACTCGAGTTACGAGACCCAGTACTTC.

The rearrangement uses TRBV12-3 or TRBV12-4 and TRBJ1-6; D perhaps matches TRBD1 (6 bases). The CDR3 consists of 16 residues. V dropped 3 bases and J dropped 5 bases, with 14 bases sitting between them. The CDR3 loop is CASSFKVTGNNSPLHF. The CDR3 DNA is TGTGCCAGCAGTTTTAAGGTTACAGGGAATAATTCACCCCTCCACTTT.

This clonotype has more than one count but fewer than ten. The genes are TRBV5-1 and TRBJ2-5; 9 nucleotides align to TRBD2. The CDR3 is 16 amino acids. The germline V gene has CDR1 SGHRS and CDR2 YFSETQ. V was clipped by 2 bases and J by 5 bases; unmatched bases: 10. The CDR3 sequence: CASSLSPGLAMETQYF. The CDR3 DNA sequence: TGCGCCAGCAGCTTAAGTCCGGGACTAGCTATGGAGACCCAGTACTTC.

This clonotype was seen at least ten times. This chain joins TRBV12-3 or TRBV12-4 and TRBJ2-1, with TRBD2 matching over 7 bases. The trim removed 4 bases at V and 5 bases at J, leaving 5 bases unmatched. CDR3 size: 14 residues. For the CDR3, the DNA is TGTGCCAGCAGTTCCTGGGACTACCACAATGAGCAGTTCTTC. This gives the protein CASSSWDYHNEQFF.

This clonotype was seen repeatedly, ten times or more. The chain links TRBV5-1 to TRBJ2-7; perhaps TRBD1 as D (6 bases). The CDR3 sequence is 13 residues long. Germline V gene sequence: CDR1 SGHRS, CDR2 YFSETQ. Trimming took 7 bases from V and 1 from J, leaving 12 bases between them. CDR3 protein: CASAAGVSYEQYF. The CDR3 DNA reads TGCGCCAGCGCCGCAGGGGTTTCCTACGAGCAGTACTTC.

This clonotype was seen ten or more times. This rearrangement joins TRBV29-1 to TRBJ2-2; D unresolved. The CDR3 sequence is 12 residues long. CDR1 is SQVTM and CDR2 is ANQGSEA in the germline V gene. The V end was cut by 7 bases, the J end by 8 bases, with 14 bases between. CDR3 DNA sequence: TGCAGCGCCGCCCCCGGTCGGGGGGAGCTGTTTTTT. This encodes CSAAPGRGELFF.

The rearrangement uses TRBV5-1 and TRBJ2-3; weak D call: TRBD2 (6 bases). Germline V gene data show CDR1 as SGHRS and CDR2 as YFSETQ. This CDR3 has 16 residues. V was cut by 4 bases and J by 6 bases, with 21 bases left in between. This CDR3 is CASSPEPGLRVDTQYF. For the CDR3, the DNA is TGCGCCAGCAGCCCGGAACCGGGACTTCGGGTTGATACGCAGTATTTT.

This clonotype has only a few counts. The chain recombines TRBV12-3 or TRBV12-4 with TRBJ1-1; no clear D. The V end lost 4 bases, the J end lost 3 bases, and 15 bases lay between the germline ends. The length of the CDR3 is 15 residues. The CDR3 loop is CASSWGSKRHTEAFF. For the CDR3, the DNA is TGTGCCAGCAGTTGGGGATCTAAACGGCACACTGAAGCTTTCTTT.

This clonotype was counted many times. The CDR3 region is CASSQESKDEQYV. For the CDR3, the DNA is TGCGCCAGCAGCCAAGAATCTAAGGACGAGCAGTACGTC. The chain is built from TRBV4-1 and TRBJ2-7; no definite D call. The V and J ends lost 0 bases and 5 bases respectively, with 8 bases between them. The germline gives CDR1 MGHRA, CDR2 YSYEKL. The CDR3 extends over 13 amino acids.

The genes are TRBV5-1 and TRBJ2-2, with 10 bases fitting TRBD2. Germline V lookup: CDR1 SGHRS, CDR2 YFSETQ. Trimming removed 1 base from V and 5 bases from J; junction bases left unmatched: 8. The CDR3 has 17 amino acids. DNA of the CDR3: TGCGCCAGCAGCTTGAGTTTAGCGGGAGGAGGAACCGGGGAGCTGTTTTTT. It is translated as CASSLSLAGGGTGELFF.

This clonotype was observed a few times. The CDR3 here is CASSLGSGQGAADTQYF. The CDR3 region has the DNA TGCGCCAGCAGCTTGGGTTCGGGACAGGGGGCTGCAGATACGCAGTATTTT. The genes are TRBV5-1 and TRBJ2-3; TRBD1 matches 12 bases. Per the germline V gene, CDR1 is SGHRS and CDR2 is YFSETQ. This CDR3 spans 17 amino acids. The ends lost 0 bases at V and 4 bases at J; junction bases unmatched: 6. Drawing the rest from reference TRBV5-1 and TRBJ2-3, the complete variable domain is KAGVTQTPRYLIKTRGQQVTLSCSPISGHRSVSWYQQTPGQGLQFLFEYFSETQRNKGNFPGRFSGRQFSNSRSEMNVSTLELGDSALYLCASSLGSGQGAADTQYFGPGTRLTVL.